The T cell receptor (beta chain) described here comes from a study of shared clonotypes between healthy human individuals. Study at large: Participating donors consisted of a couple of women and a few men aged 18 to 49. Whole-study findings and limits: Estimated clonotype richness was generally higher in naive than memory subsets. Around 5% of naive CD4 clonotypes were shared across a handful of donors. Researchers sampled only blood; tissue repertoires likely differ.

Positive CCR7 selection of CD45RO-negative cells yielded the naive CD8 cells, and terminally differentiated effector memory CD45RA+ cells were excluded. This clone appeared a single time. Its antigen is as yet unknown. Measured with immunoSEQ multiplex PCR; TCRdb has only the in-frame clones, and not every one. Here the sample spans about 610,000 clones, about 96% being singletons. V shed 5 bases, J shed 6 bases, and the junction held 8 bases outside the gene matches. This CDR3 region has 14 residues. Germline V gene lookup returns CDR1 MDHEN and CDR2 SYDVKM. The rearrangement links TRBV28 to TRBJ2-7; TRBD2 agrees at 9 bases. This receptor was obtained from a woman aged 25 to 39 in good health. The sample was naive CD8+ T cells sorted from blood. As DNA, the CDR3 is TGTGCCAGCAGTCCCGGTGTTAGCGGGGGCGAGCAGTACTTC. The encoded protein is CASSPGVSGGEQYF.